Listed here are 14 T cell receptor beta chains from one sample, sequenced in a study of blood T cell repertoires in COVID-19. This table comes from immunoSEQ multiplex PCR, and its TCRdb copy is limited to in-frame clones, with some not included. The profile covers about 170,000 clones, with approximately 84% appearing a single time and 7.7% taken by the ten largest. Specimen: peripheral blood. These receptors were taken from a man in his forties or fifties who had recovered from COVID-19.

CDR3 sequence: CASSAQGYEQYF. CDR3 sequence (DNA): TGTGCCAGTAGTGCACAGGGCTACGAGCAGTACTTC. The gene calls are TRBV19 and TRBJ2-7, with D maybe TRBD1 (6 bases). Germline loops: CDR1 LNHDA, CDR2 SQIVND (reference sequence). CDR3 length equals 12 residues. With 5 bases removed from V and 3 bases from J, the gap between germline ends came to 8 bases.

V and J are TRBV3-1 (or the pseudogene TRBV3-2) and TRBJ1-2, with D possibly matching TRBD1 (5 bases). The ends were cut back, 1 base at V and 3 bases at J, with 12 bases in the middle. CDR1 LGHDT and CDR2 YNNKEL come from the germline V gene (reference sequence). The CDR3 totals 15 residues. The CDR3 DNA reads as TGTGCCAGCAGCCAAGTCTCGCAGGGCGACTATGGCTACACCTTC. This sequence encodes CASSQVSQGDYGYTF.

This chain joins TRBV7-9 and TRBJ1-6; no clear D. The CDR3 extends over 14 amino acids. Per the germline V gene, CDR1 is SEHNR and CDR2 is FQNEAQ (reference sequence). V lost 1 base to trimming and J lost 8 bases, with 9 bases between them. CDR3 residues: CASSLDNPYSPLHF. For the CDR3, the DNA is TGTGCCAGCAGCTTAGACAATCCCTATTCACCCCTCCACTTT.

The CDR3 DNA sequence: TGTGCCAGCAGCTGGGATGCGGGACCCAAAGGGAGCTATGGCTACACCTTC. This gives the protein CASSWDAGPKGSYGYTF. The chain has TRBV5-5 and TRBJ1-2, with D perhaps matching TRBD1 (5 bases). Germline assignment: CDR1 SGHKS and CDR2 YYEKEE (reference sequence). Trimming left V 3 bases short and J 4 bases short, with 22 bases between. The CDR3 totals 17 residues.

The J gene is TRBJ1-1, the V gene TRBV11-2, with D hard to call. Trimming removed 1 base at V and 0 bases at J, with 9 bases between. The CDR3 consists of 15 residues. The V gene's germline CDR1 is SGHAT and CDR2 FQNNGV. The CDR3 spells CASSLVGVMNTEAFF. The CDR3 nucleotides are TGTGCCAGCAGCTTAGTCGGGGTCATGAACACTGAAGCTTTCTTT.

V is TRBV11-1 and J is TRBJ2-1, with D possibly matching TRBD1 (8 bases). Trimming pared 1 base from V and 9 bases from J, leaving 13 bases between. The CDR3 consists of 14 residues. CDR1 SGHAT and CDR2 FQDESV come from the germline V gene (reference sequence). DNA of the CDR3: TGTGCCAGCAGCTTAGGACAGGGGAGGGGTGAGCAGTTCTTC. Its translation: CASSLGQGRGEQFF.

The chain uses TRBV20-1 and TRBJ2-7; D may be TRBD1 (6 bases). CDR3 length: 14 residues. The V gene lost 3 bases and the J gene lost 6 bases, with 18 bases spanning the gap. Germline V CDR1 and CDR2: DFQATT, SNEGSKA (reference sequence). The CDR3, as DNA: TGCAGTGCTAGTTCCGAGGGGGTAGGTGGCGAGCAGTACTTC. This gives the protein CSASSEGVGGEQYF.

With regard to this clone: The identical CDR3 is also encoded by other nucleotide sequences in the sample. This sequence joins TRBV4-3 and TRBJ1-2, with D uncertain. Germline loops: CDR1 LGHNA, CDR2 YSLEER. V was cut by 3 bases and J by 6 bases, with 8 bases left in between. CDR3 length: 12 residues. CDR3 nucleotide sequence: TGCGCCAGCAGCCATTCGGGTGATGGCTACACCTTC. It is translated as CASSHSGDGYTF.

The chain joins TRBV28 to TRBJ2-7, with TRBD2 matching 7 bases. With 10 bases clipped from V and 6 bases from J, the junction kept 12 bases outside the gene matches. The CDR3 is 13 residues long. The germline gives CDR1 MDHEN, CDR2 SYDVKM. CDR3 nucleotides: TGTGCCACAACTCGGGGGGTTGGGGGCGAGCAGTACTTC. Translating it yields CATTRGVGGEQYF.

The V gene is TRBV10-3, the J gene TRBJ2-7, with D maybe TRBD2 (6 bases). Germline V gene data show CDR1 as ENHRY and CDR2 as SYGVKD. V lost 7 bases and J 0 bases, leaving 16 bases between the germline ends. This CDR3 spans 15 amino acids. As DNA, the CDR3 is TGTGCCATCACAGCCGGGACTCTGGGCTCCTACGAGCAGTACTTC. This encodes CAITAGTLGSYEQYF.

The CDR3 here is CASSLVEIGWEQYF. DNA for the CDR3: TGTGCCAGCAGCTTAGTGGAAATCGGGTGGGAGCAGTACTTC. This chain links TRBV7-9 with TRBJ2-7, with D unclear. V lost 1 base and J lost 7, with 14 bases in between. Germline V CDR1 and CDR2: SEHNR, FQNEAQ (reference sequence). CDR3 length equals 14 residues.

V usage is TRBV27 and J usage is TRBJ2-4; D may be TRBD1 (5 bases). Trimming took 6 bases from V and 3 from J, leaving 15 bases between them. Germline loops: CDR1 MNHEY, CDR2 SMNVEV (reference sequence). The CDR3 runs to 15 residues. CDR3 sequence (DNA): TGTGCCAGCAGGCCCCAGGGATCCTACAAAAACATTCAGTACTTC. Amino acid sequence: CASRPQGSYKNIQYF.

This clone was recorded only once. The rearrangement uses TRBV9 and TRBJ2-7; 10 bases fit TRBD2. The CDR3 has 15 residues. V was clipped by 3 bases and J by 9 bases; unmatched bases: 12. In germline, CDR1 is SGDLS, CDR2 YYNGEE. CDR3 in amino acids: CASSERTSGAAGQYF. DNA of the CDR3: TGTGCCAGCAGCGAGCGGACTAGCGGTGCGGCGGGGCAGTACTTC.

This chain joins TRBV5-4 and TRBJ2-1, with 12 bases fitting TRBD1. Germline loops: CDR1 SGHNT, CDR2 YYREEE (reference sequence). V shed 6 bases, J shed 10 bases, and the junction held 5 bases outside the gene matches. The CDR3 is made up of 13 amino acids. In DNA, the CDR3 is TGTGCCAGCATGGGACAGGGGGCAGAGGAGCAGTTCTTC. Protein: CASMGQGAEEQFF.